This T cell receptor beta chain was captured by sequencing in a study of CD8 T cells in ankylosing spondylitis (dated by TCRdb to 2017 to 2019). Background for the entire study: To find TCR variants linked to disease, the study profiled T cell receptor beta repertoires in ankylosing spondylitis patients and healthy donors. The full study cohort comprised 25 ankylosing spondylitis patients and 85 to 120 healthy donors. Samples of peripheral blood were taken, and for ankylosing spondylitis patients, synovial fluid was collected as well.

The sequencer was an Illumina HiSeq 2500. TCR beta libraries were prepared by quantitative 5'-RACE with molecular barcodes. In the source study's methods: To identify disease-linked TCR variants, a new computational method was used, one built on a probabilistic model of VDJ rearrangement. TCRdb applied fastp at Q25 and MiXCR to the public reads, then kept only in-frame beta chains. Rows with a matching CDR3 protein are joined into one entry that keeps the most common DNA and genes. The V and J calls reflect TCRdb's pipeline rather than the authors' work. The sample contains under 300,000 distinct CDR3 sequences, roughly a tenth of them found a single time. The ten largest clonotypes hold around 7% of the sample. The research as a whole found: Some of the motif variants had been reported before in the synovial fluid and blood of reactive arthritis patients, a finding that suggests common disease-initiation mechanisms. Blood from ankylosing spondylitis patients appeared to be characterized by a TCR beta motif made up of under ten highly homologous amino acid variants. According to the report, matched synovial fluid samples from ankylosing spondylitis patients were significantly enriched for the disease-linked clones. A CD8+ phenotype was shown by the disease-linked clones, which were found at relatively low frequencies in peripheral blood.

This clonotype was found many times. No cognate antigen has been identified for it. Base quality data are lacking; no much larger clone is found one base away. The junction shows trimming of 6 bases on V and 7 bases on J, plus 12 bases between the germline ends. The CDR3 spans 13 residues, from the cysteine through the phenylalanine. Only CDR3 DNA is held: 39 bases, read in frame from base 1. CDR1 and CDR2 are read off the germline V gene (reference sequence) as MNHNY and SVGAGI. The sequence was collected from a male donor with ankylosing spondylitis or in good health (not recorded which). The V gene is TRBV6-6 and the J gene is TRBJ2-2; no D gene call is confident. Sequencing input: blood, either unsorted or a sorted T cell fraction (not recorded which). The CDR3 reads as follows: CASRVRPVGELFF. The base sequence is TGTGCCAGCAGGGTGCGACCGGTCGGGGAGCTGTTTTTT.